The rows below give T cell receptor beta chains drawn from one sample of a study of T cell responses to AZD1222 COVID-19 vaccine. Profiling relied on immunoSEQ multiplex PCR, and the TCRdb table lists in-frame clones only, not all of them. The repertoire holds roughly 120,000 clones, with about 88% as singletons. The starting material was peripheral blood, obtained 28 days after the second AZD1222 dose. The receptors shown here come from an adult who received the AZD1222 COVID-19 vaccine. CDR3s include the opening cysteine and the closing phenylalanine or tryptophan. The D gene is left open where the match is weak. Clone size is not always given. Where it is, it says once, few, many or a class for expanded clones.

DNA | CDR3 | D | size | J | V
TGTGCCTGGGGACAGTCGGCGGGGGAGCAGTACTTC | CAWGQSAGEQYF | - | - | TRBJ2-7 | TRBV30
TGTGCCAGCAGTTACTCAGGGTTCACTGAAGCTTTCTTT | CASSYSGFTEAFF | - | - | TRBJ1-1 | TRBV6-5
TGTGCCAGCAGCGTAGGTGGCTCTTCTAGCACAGATACGCAGTATTTT | CASSVGGSSSTDTQYF | - | - | TRBJ2-3 | TRBV9
TGTGCCAGTAGTAGTCCAGCGGGGGGAGATACGCAGTATTTT | CASSSPAGGDTQYF | TRBD2 | - | TRBJ2-3 | TRBV19
TGTGCCAGCAGCCTCGGACAGGCACCTGGCAATGAGCAGTTCTTC | CASSLGQAPGNEQFF | TRBD1 | - | TRBJ2-1 | TRBV6-5
TGTGCCAGCAGCCGGGAGGGTACCGGGGAGCTGTTTTTT | CASSREGTGELFF | TRBD2 | - | TRBJ2-2 | TRBV9
TGTGCCAGCAGCCAAAGTTCAGGGGGCGGGCAGCCCCAGCATTTT | CASSQSSGGGQPQHF | TRBD1 | few | TRBJ1-5 | TRBV3-1/TRBV3-2
TGCGCCAGCAGCCAAGTGGACTTAGGGTTTTCAGGGAAACTGTTTTTT | CASSQVDLGFSGKLFF | - | few | TRBJ1-4 | TRBV4-1
TGTGCCAGTACTCGGGGCGGGGTTGCAACTAATGAAAAACTGTTTTTT | CASTRGGVATNEKLFF | - | - | TRBJ1-4 | TRBV19
TGCGCCAGCAGCTTGGCGGGTGCAGTAGCGGGACAAGAGACCCAGTACTTC | CASSLAGAVAGQETQYF | TRBD2 | - | TRBJ2-5 | TRBV5-1
TGTGCCAGCAGTTACCTCGGGACAGGGGACACTGAAGCTTTCTTT | CASSYLGTGDTEAFF | TRBD1 | - | TRBJ1-1 | TRBV6-5
TGCGCCAGCAGCTTGTCGACAGCCCGTATGAACACTGAAGCTTTCTTT | CASSLSTARMNTEAFF | - | - | TRBJ1-1 | TRBV5-1
TGTGCCAGCAGTGATGGACGGCTTATGAACACTGAAGCTTTCTTT | CASSDGRLMNTEAFF | - | - | TRBJ1-1 | TRBV2
TGTGCCAGCAGCGCAGGGGAAGGCACTGAAGCTTTCTTT | CASSAGEGTEAFF | - | - | TRBJ1-1 | TRBV7-9
TGTGCCATCAGTGAAAACAGCCGGAATTCCGAAGCTTTCTTT | CAISENSRNSEAFF | - | - | TRBJ1-1 | TRBV10-3
TGCGCCAGCAGCCAAGATCCCTACGACCTGAGGGGCACTGAAGCTTTCTTT | CASSQDPYDLRGTEAFF | - | - | TRBJ1-1 | TRBV4-3
TGTGCCAGCAGTAGACTCAATAGCAATCAGCCCCAGCATTTT | CASSRLNSNQPQHF | - | - | TRBJ1-5 | TRBV2
TGTGCCAGTAGTACGGAAGATACGCAGTATTTT | CASSTEDTQYF | - | - | TRBJ2-3 | TRBV19
TGTGCCAGCAGGCCGGACGCCGGCTCCTACGAGCAGTACTTC | CASRPDAGSYEQYF | - | - | TRBJ2-7 | TRBV6-4
TGTGCCAGCTCACCGTCCCGGGACGTTAATTCACCCCTCCACTTT | CASSPSRDVNSPLHF | - | - | TRBJ1-6 | TRBV18
TGTGCCAGCAGCGGACCCCAAGAGACCCAGTACTTC | CASSGPQETQYF | - | - | TRBJ2-5 | TRBV9
TGTGCCAGCACCCAAGGACAGGGGAATTCACCCCTCCACTTT | CASTQGQGNSPLHF | TRBD1 | once | TRBJ1-6 | TRBV6-5
TGTGCCAGTAGCCGGGGCGCAGGTCAGCCCCAGCATTTT | CASSRGAGQPQHF | - | - | TRBJ1-5 | TRBV19
TGTGCCAGCTGGAAGGGGGTAGACACTGAAGCTTTCTTT | CASWKGVDTEAFF | - | - | TRBJ1-1 | TRBV18
TGTGCCAGTAGACTCGGGACATCCCATGGCTACACCTTC | CASRLGTSHGYTF | - | - | TRBJ1-2 | TRBV19
TGTGCCAGCAGCCGAGGGGGCGCGAACGGGGAGACCCAGTACTTC | CASSRGGANGETQYF | TRBD1 | - | TRBJ2-5 | TRBV28
TGTGCCAGCAGAGAATCCATCGGACGGAGCAATGAAAAACTGTTTTTT | CASRESIGRSNEKLFF | - | - | TRBJ1-4 | TRBV28
TGTGCCAGCAGCTTGATAAGCAATCCTGGGGCCAACGTCCTGACTTTC | CASSLISNPGANVLTF | - | - | TRBJ2-6 | TRBV5-5